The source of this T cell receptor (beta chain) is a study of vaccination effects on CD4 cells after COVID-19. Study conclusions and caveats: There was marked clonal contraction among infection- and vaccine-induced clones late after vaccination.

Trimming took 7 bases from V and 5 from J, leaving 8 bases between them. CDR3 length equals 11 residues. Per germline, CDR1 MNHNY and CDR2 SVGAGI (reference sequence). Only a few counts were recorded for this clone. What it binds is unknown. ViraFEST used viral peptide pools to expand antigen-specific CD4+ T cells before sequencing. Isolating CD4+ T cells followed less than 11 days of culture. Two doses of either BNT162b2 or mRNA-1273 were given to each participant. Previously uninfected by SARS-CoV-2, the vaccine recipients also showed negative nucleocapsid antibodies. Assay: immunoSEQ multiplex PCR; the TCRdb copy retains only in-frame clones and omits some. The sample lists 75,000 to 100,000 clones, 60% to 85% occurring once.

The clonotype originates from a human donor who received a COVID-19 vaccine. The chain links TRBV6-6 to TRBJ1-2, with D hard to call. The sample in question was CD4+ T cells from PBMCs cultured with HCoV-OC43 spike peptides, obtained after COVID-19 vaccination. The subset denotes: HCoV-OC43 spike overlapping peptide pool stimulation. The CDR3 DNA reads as TGTGCCAGCATTCCCGTTTATGGCTACACCTTC. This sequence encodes CASIPVYGYTF.